Listed here are 20 T cell receptor beta chains from one sample, sequenced in a study of cytomegalovirus exposure and HLA in healthy donors. PCR amplification relied on 60 Vbeta primers (plus 13 Jbeta primers). Libraries were prepared by immunoSEQ multiplex PCR; TCRdb keeps only in-frame clonotypes and omits some of them. The sample has around 120,000 clones, approximately 85% seen once. Material: PBMCs. All receptors derive from a male donor in good health and CMV-seropositive.

To note about this clone: An end of the junction differs from the germline gene, which may be a read error. The J gene is TRBJ2-3, the V gene TRBV7-2, with D perhaps TRBD1 (7 bases). The germline CDR1 and CDR2 sequences are SGHTA and FQGNSA. The CDR3 runs 15 residues. CDR3 amino acids: CASSLVLAQGESPLF. CDR3 coding DNA: TGTGCCAGCAGCTTAGTCCTAGCGCAGGGGGAATCTCCCCTTTTT. Combining the CDR3 with reference TRBV7-2 and TRBJ2-3 gives the whole variable domain GAGVSQSPSNKVTEKGKDVELRCDPISGHTALYWYRQSLGQGLEFLIYFQGNSAPDKSGLPSDRFSAERTGGSVSTLTIQRTQQEDSAVYLCASSLVLAQGESPLFGPGTRLTVL.

Turning to this clone: A read error may account for a junction end that differs from germline. The gene calls are TRBV7-9 and TRBJ2-3; 7 nucleotides align to TRBD1. Germline loops: CDR1 SEHNR, CDR2 FQNEAQ (reference sequence). The CDR3 consists of 16 residues. The CDR3, as DNA: TGTTCCAGCAGCCTCTACCTTGGACAGGCCACAGATACGCAGTATTTT. Translation: CSSSLYLGQATDTQYF.

This clone was found a few times. The V call is TRBV19, the J call TRBJ1-1, with 8 bases identical to TRBD1. Germline V CDR1 and CDR2: LNHDA, SQIVND (reference sequence). The ends lost 5 bases at V and 1 base at J; junction bases unmatched: 3. This CDR3 has 14 residues. CDR3: CASSPGQGNTEAFF. CDR3 DNA sequence: TGTGCCAGTAGTCCCGGACAGGGGAACACTGAAGCTTTCTTT.

The chain recombines TRBV5-6 with TRBJ1-2; 7 nucleotides line up with TRBD1. The CDR3 has 17 amino acids. Trimming took 4 bases from V and 5 from J; bases not matched to a gene: 17. Germline loops: CDR1 SGHDT, CDR2 YYEEEE. CDR3 region: CASSPGPSGGIPYGYTF. The CDR3 nucleotides read TGTGCCAGCAGCCCAGGTCCATCAGGGGGAATTCCATATGGCTACACCTTC.

Note on this clone: One junction end disagrees with the germline gene, perhaps due to a read error. CDR3 sequence reads: CASSPGPRGGVYEQYF. As DNA, the CDR3 is TGTGCTAGCAGCCCGGGACCCCGGGGAGGGGTATACGAGCAGTACTTC. This rearrangement joins TRBV7-7 to TRBJ2-7; 7 positions agree with TRBD2. The germline gives CDR1 SSHAT, CDR2 FNYEAQ (reference sequence). The CDR3 length is 16 residues.

V usage is TRBV28 and J usage is TRBJ1-1, with D perhaps TRBD1 (5 bases). The V and J ends lost 4 bases and 3 bases respectively, with 6 bases between them. This CDR3 has 12 residues. In germline, CDR1 is MDHEN, CDR2 SYDVKM. Here the CDR3 reads CASSSGYTEAFF. In DNA form, the CDR3 reads TGTGCCAGCAGTTCAGGGTACACTGAAGCTTTCTTT.

The rearrangement links TRBV28 to TRBJ2-7; a weak D match, TRBD1 (5 bases). The CDR3 runs to 14 residues. Germline CDR1 is MDHEN and CDR2 is SYDVKM. Trimming removed 5 bases at V and 0 bases at J, with 11 bases between. The CDR3 DNA is TGTGCCAGCAGTACAGGACGTTTCTCCTACGAGCAGTACTTC. Translation: CASSTGRFSYEQYF.

The chain carries TRBV29-1 and TRBJ2-2; D unclear. V lost 5 bases to trimming and J lost 6 bases, with 16 bases between them. The CDR3 spans 14 residues. Germline lookup yields CDR1 SQVTM and CDR2 ANQGSEA. CDR3 bases: TGCAGCGTTCGAGTTTCCAGGTGGGCCGGGGAGCTGTTTTTT. It translates to CSVRVSRWAGELFF.

The chain couples TRBV7-9 to TRBJ1-1; 10 bases line up with TRBD1. Germline-derived CDR1 and CDR2 are SEHNR and FQNEAQ (reference sequence). This CDR3 is 17 amino acids long. V shed 5 bases, J shed 1 base, and the junction held 10 bases outside the gene matches. The CDR3 region is CASSRRQGAERNTEAFF. The CDR3 DNA is TGTGCCAGCAGCCGGCGACAGGGGGCTGAGAGGAACACTGAAGCTTTCTTT.

The rearrangement links TRBV19 to TRBJ2-1; D unclear. There are 16 residues in the CDR3. CDR1 LNHDA and CDR2 SQIVND come from the germline V gene (reference sequence). V lost 2 bases and J 4 bases, leaving 15 bases between the germline ends. CDR3 residues: CASSISPFGGYNEQFF. In DNA form, the CDR3 reads TGTGCCAGTAGTATATCCCCGTTTGGCGGATACAATGAGCAGTTCTTC.

The chain couples TRBV11-2 to TRBJ2-3; 7 positions agree with TRBD2. Looked up from germline, CDR1 is SGHAT and CDR2 is FQNNGV. The trim removed 6 bases at V and 11 bases at J, leaving 14 bases unmatched. CDR3 length: 14 residues. The chain's CDR3 is CASRSPALAIKQYF. In nucleotides, the CDR3 is TGTGCCAGCAGATCTCCCGCACTAGCGATTAAGCAGTATTTT.

CDR3 in amino acids: CASSFPFSSYEQYF. CDR3 DNA: TGTGCCAGCAGTTTCCCATTCTCGAGCTACGAGCAGTACTTC. The V call is TRBV28, the J call TRBJ2-7; no clear D. The CDR3 contains 14 residues. Germline assignment: CDR1 MDHEN and CDR2 SYDVKM. V was pared by 3 bases and J by 3 bases, with 12 bases between.

This sequence joins TRBV2 and TRBJ2-5; 7 bases align to TRBD1. V shed 8 bases and J 5 bases; nucleotides not matched to a gene: 5. The V gene's germline CDR1 is SNHLY and CDR2 FYNNEI. The CDR3 spans 12 residues. CDR3 sequence: CASLKGAETQYF. In DNA form, the CDR3 reads TGTGCCAGCCTGAAGGGGGCTGAGACCCAGTACTTC.

The rearrangement links TRBV13 to TRBJ2-3, with 12 bases identical to TRBD2. Germline V CDR1 and CDR2: PRHDT, FYEKMQ (reference sequence). This CDR3 has 15 amino acids. V was clipped by 3 bases and J by 4 bases; unmatched bases: 2. In nucleotides, the CDR3 is TGTGCCAGCAGCTTGGGGACTAGCGGGCCAGATACGCAGTATTTT. Encoded protein: CASSLGTSGPDTQYF.

The rearrangement links TRBV28 to TRBJ2-7; D not resolved. V lost 5 bases to trimming and J lost 2 bases, with 7 bases between them. Germline V gene sequence: CDR1 MDHEN, CDR2 SYDVKM. The CDR3 contains 12 residues. The CDR3 protein is CASSRGTYEQYF. CDR3 bases: TGTGCCAGCAGTCGAGGCACCTACGAGCAGTACTTC.

The rearrangement joins TRBV19 to TRBJ2-3; no clear D gene. V was clipped by 1 base and J by 2 bases, with 7 bases between them. Germline V CDR1 and CDR2: LNHDA, SQIVND (reference sequence). The CDR3 runs to 14 residues. CDR3 nucleotides: TGTGCCAGTAGTATAGCACTACACACAGATACGCAGTATTTT. Its protein is CASSIALHTDTQYF.

The J gene is TRBJ1-5, the V gene TRBV19, with 7 nucleotides matching TRBD1. Trimming took 3 bases from V and 0 from J; bases not matched to a gene: 5. The CDR3 spans 16 residues. Germline CDR1 and CDR2: LNHDA and SQIVND (reference sequence). CDR3 sequence (DNA): TGTGCCAGTAGTATCTGGACAGGAAATAGCAATCAGCCCCAGCATTTT. This codes for CASSIWTGNSNQPQHF.

This clone was found a few times. The chain carries TRBV27 and TRBJ2-3; 8 nucleotides agree with TRBD2. Unmatched junction bases numbered 10, after V lost 5 bases and J lost 6 bases. Per the germline V gene, CDR1 is MNHEY and CDR2 is SMNVEV (reference sequence). The CDR3 runs to 15 residues. CDR3 DNA sequence: TGTGCCAGCAGTCTTGGGGGACTAGGGGATGATACGCAGTATTTT. Translated, it gives CASSLGGLGDDTQYF.

V is TRBV11-1 and J is TRBJ2-5; D is unresolved. The CDR3 is made up of 15 amino acids. Germline V gene lookup returns CDR1 SGHAT and CDR2 FQDESV (reference sequence). Trimming shortened V by 5 bases and J by 1 base, and 14 bases separated the two germline ends. CDR3 in DNA: TGTGCCAGCAGCCACGAACCTGAGATCCAAGAGACCCAGTACTTC. This gives the protein CASSHEPEIQETQYF. The whole variable domain, filled in from reference TRBV11-1 and TRBJ2-5, reads EAEVAQSPRYKITEKSQAVAFWCDPISGHATLYWYRQILGQGPELLVQFQDESVVDDSQLPKDRFSAERLKGVDSTLKIQPAELGDSAMYLCASSHEPEIQETQYFGPGTRLLVL.

V is TRBV9 and J is TRBJ2-5, with 8 bases fitting TRBD1. This CDR3 is 14 amino acids long. Germline V gene lookup returns CDR1 SGDLS and CDR2 YYNGEE. Trimming at V came to 0 bases and at J to 5 bases, leaving 3 bases not matched to a gene. In DNA form, the CDR3 reads TGTGCCAGCAGCGTAGCAGGGGGCAGTGAGACCCAGTACTTC. Translating gives CASSVAGGSETQYF.